This TCR beta chain is drawn from a study of T cell repertoires in cytomegalovirus infection. TCRdb ran MiXCR on the reads and lists one entry per CDR3 protein. Counted here are about 24,000 distinct CDR3 sequences, 22% occurring once; the ten biggest clones make up around 93%. Many counts were recorded for this clonotype. Its antigen is currently unknown. The sequenced sample was CD8+ T cells from cultured PBMCs, obtained from culture after CMV antigen stimulation. The source of this sequence is a human donor in good health (CMV status not recorded). Some clones in this sample may be carry-over from other donors' samples.

This CDR3 reads CASAPSPRGQETQYF. The CDR3 DNA sequence: TGTGCTAGCGCCCCCAGCCCCAGGGGGCAAGAGACCCAGTACTTC. The V call is TRBV7-7, the J call TRBJ2-5, with TRBD1 identical over 7 bases. The CDR3 loop spans 15 amino acids. Germline-derived CDR1 and CDR2 are SSHAT and FNYEAQ (reference sequence). The complete variable domain, with remaining parts taken from reference TRBV7-7 and TRBJ2-5, reads GAGVSQSPRYKVTKRGQDVTLRCDPISSHATLYWYQQALGQGPEFLTYFNYEAQPDKSGLPSDRFSAERPEGSISTLTIQRTEQRDSAMYRCASAPSPRGQETQYFGPGTRLLVL.